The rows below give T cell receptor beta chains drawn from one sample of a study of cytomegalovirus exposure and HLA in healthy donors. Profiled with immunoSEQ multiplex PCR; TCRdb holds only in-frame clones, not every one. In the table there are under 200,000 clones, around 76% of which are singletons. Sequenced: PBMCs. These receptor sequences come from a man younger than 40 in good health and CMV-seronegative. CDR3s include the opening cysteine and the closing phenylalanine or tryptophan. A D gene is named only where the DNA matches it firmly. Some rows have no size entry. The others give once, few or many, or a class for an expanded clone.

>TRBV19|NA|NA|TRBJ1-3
TGTGCCAGTAGTCCTACTGCTACCTCTGGAAACACCATATATTTT
CASSPTATSGNTIYF
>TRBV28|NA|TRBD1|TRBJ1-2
TGTGCCAGCAGTACACTTAGGGGGCCTAACTATGGCTACACCTTC
CASSTLRGPNYGYTF
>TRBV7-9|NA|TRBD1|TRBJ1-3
TGTGCCAGCAGCACTTCAGACAGGGTGTTATACACCATATATTTT
CASSTSDRVLYTIYF
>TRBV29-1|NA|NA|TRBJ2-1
TGCAGCGTTCGAGGGCTAGACCGCGATGAGCAGTTCTTC
CSVRGLDRDEQFF
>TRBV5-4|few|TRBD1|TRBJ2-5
TGTGCCAGCAGCCTCACAGGGGGAGAGACCCAGTACTTC
CASSLTGGETQYF
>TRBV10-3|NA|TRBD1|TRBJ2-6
TGTGCCATCAGTGAGTCGTTTGTGGGGACAGGGGGAGTTGGGGCCAACGTCCTGACTTTC
CAISESFVGTGGVGANVLTF
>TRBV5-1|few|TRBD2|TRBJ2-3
TGCGCCAGCAGCTTGCAACTAGCGGGCCCAAGGGATACGCAGTATTTT
CASSLQLAGPRDTQYF
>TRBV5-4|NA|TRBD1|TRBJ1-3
TGTGCCAGCAGCTCCCCTATGAAACAGGGGTTCTCTGGAAACACCATATATTTT
CASSSPMKQGFSGNTIYF
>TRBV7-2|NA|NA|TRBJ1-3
TGTGCCAGCAGCTTACATAGTGTCCTGAGCTCTGGAAACACCATATATTTT
CASSLHSVLSSGNTIYF
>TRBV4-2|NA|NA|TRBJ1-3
TGTGCCAGCAGCCAAGGTTTGGAACAGGGTAATGAGGAAAACACCATATATTTT
CASSQGLEQGNEENTIYF
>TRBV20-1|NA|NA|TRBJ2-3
TGCAGTGCTCCGGCGGGGGCGGCGCAGTATTTT
CSAPAGAAQYF
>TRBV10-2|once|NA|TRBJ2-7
TGCGCCAGCAGCGGGGTAAACGAGCAGTACTTC
CASSGVNEQYF
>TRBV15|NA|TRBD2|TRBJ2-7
TGTGCCACCAGCAGTAGACTAGCGGGAGGAAAGGACGAGCAGTACTTC
CATSSRLAGGKDEQYF
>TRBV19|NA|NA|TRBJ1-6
TGTGCCAGTAGTATCGGGGGGGTCGGTTCACCCCTCCACTTT
CASSIGGVGSPLHF
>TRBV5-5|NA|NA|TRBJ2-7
TGTGCCAGCAGCTGGCGGGGCGCTGGGTACGAGCAGTACTTC
CASSWRGAGYEQYF
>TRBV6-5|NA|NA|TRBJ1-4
TGTGCCAGCAGCTCCGCAGGGGTTACTAATGAAAAACTGTTTTTT
CASSSAGVTNEKLFF
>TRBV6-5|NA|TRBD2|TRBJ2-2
TGTGCCAGCAGGCTTCTAGCGGGAGGGACCGGGGAGCTGTTTTTT
CASRLLAGGTGELFF
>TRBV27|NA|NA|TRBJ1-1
TGTGCCACTCGACGGGGAGGCACTGAAGCTTTCTTT
CATRRGGTEAFF
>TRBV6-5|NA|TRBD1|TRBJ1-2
TGTGCCAGCAGTTCCGGACAGGGTTTCTCGGGCTACACCTTC
CASSSGQGFSGYTF
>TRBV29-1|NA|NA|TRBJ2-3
TGCAGCGTGGGGGCGGCTTACACAGATACGCAGTATTTT
CSVGAAYTDTQYF
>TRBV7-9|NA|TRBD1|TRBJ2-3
TGTGCCAGCACCGATTCGGGACAGGGACGCACAGATACGCAGTATTTT
CASTDSGQGRTDTQYF
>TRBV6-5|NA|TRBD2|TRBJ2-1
TGTGCCAGCAGTCAGACTAGCGGGAGTTACAATGAGCAGTTCTTC
CASSQTSGSYNEQFF
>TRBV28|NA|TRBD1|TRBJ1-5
TGTGCCAGCAGACCCTGGACAGGGAACGGTCAGCCCCAGCATTTT
CASRPWTGNGQPQHF
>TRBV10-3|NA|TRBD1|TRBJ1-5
TGTGCCGTGAGGGGGCAGGGTGGCAATCAGCCCCAGCATTTT
CAVRGQGGNQPQHF
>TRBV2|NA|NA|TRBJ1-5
TGTGCCAGCAAGGAGTATTCCGGTCAGCCCCAGCATTTT
CASKEYSGQPQHF
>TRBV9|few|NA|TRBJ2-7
TGTGCCAGCAGTCCGACGGGGACAACTAACTCCTACGAGCAGTACTTC
CASSPTGTTNSYEQYF
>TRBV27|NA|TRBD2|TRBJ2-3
TGTGCCAGCAGTCCCCTGCGGGAGGGCCAGGATACGCAGTATTTT
CASSPLREGQDTQYF
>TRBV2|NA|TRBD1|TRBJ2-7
TGTGCCAGCAGGGGGGGGACAGGGAGGCACGAGCAGTACTTC
CASRGGTGRHEQYF
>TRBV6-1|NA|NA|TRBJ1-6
TGTGCCAGCGAGGGGGATCGTCCACCCCTCCACTTT
CASEGDRPPLHF
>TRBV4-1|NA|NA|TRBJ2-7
TGCGCCAGCAGCCAAGCCGGAATAGGACAGACCATCTCCTACGAGCAGTACTTC
CASSQAGIGQTISYEQYF
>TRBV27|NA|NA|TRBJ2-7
TGTGCCAGCACAACCACCCGCGCGGGTTTAACAAGGTACGAGCAGTACTTC
CASTTTRAGLTRYEQYF
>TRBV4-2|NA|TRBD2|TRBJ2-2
TGTGCCAGCAGCCAAGAATCAGCTAGCGGGAGCTTGAACACCGGGGAGCTGTTTTTT
CASSQESASGSLNTGELFF
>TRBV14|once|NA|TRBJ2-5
TGTGCCAGCAGCATTCGGGACACCCAAGAGACCCAGTACTTC
CASSIRDTQETQYF
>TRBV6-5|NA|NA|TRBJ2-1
TGTGCCAGCAGTTACGGGGGCGGCTCCTACAATGAGCAGTTCTTC
CASSYGGGSYNEQFF
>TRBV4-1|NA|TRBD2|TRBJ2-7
TGCGCCAGCAGCCAAGTGGGGGGGTCCTACGAGCAGTACTTC
CASSQVGGSYEQYF
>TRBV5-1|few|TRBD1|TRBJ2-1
TGCGCCAGCAGCTTGGATGGTCAGGGGGCCTACAATGAGCAGTTCTTC
CASSLDGQGAYNEQFF